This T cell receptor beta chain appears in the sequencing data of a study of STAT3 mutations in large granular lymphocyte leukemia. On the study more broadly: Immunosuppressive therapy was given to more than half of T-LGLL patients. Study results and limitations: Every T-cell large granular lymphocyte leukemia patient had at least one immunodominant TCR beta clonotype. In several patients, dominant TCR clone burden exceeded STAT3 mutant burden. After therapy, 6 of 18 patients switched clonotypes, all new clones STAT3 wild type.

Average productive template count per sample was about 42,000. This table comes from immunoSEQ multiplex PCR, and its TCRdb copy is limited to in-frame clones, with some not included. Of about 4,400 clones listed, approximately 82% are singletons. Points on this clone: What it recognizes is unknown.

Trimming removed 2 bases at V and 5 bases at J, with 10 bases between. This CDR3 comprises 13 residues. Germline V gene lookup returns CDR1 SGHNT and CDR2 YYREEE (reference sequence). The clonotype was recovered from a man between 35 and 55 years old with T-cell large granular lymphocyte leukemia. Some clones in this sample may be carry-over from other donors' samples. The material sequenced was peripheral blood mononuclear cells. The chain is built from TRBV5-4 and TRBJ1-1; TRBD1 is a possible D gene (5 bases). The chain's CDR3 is CASSFFGGTEAFF. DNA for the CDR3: TGTGCCAGCAGCTTCTTTGGGGGGACTGAAGCTTTCTTT.